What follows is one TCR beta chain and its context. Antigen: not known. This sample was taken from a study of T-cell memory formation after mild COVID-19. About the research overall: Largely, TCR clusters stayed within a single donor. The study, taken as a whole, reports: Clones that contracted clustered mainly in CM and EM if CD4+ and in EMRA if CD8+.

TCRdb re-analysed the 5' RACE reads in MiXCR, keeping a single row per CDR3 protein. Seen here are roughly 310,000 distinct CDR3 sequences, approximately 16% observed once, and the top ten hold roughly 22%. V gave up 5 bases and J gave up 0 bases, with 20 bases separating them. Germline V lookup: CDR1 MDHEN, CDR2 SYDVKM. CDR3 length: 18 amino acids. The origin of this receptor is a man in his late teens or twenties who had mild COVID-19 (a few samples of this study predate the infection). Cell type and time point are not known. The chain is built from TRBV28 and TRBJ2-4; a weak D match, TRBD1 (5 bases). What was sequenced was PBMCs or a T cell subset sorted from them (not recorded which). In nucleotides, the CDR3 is TGTGCCAGCAGTCTCCCTGGACACCCCCGCCTAGCCAAAAACATTCAGTACTTC. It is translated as CASSLPGHPRLAKNIQYF.